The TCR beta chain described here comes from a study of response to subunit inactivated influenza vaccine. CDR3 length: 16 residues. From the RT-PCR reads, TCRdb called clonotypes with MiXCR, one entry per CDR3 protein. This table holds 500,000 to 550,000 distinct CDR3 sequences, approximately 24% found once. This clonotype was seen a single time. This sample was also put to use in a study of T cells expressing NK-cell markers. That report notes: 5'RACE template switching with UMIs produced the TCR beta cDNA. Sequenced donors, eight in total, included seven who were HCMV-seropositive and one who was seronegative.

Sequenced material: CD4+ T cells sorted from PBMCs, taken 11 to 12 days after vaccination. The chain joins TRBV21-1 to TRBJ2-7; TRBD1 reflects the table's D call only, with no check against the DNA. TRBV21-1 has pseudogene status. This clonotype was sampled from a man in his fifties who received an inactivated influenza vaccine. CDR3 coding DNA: TGTGCCAGCAGCAAAGGGGTCACAGGTTTCGTCTACGAGCAGTACTTC. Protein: CASSKGVTGFVYEQYF.